This TCR beta chain stems from a study of beta chain features in type 1 diabetes. Study outcomes and limitations: Shorter TCRB CDR3s, moderately but significantly so, marked every one of the four CD4+ subsets in Type 1 diabetes patients.

Sequenced material consisted of expressed TCRB transcripts (all of the isolated RNA was reverse transcribed). Some clones are missing from TCRdb's copy, which holds only in-frame ones; the method was immunoSEQ multiplex PCR. Here the sample spans 150,000 or so clones, around 63% being singletons. Only one heparinised blood draw was taken per donor, and its volume averaged about 120 mL. Sort purity for all populations was recorded as exceeding 98%. Comment on this clone: The antigen remains unidentified.

The germline V gene has CDR1 SGHNT and CDR2 YYREEE (reference sequence). The CDR3 has 16 amino acids. Trimming removed 1 base at V and 4 bases at J, with 15 bases between. The chain uses TRBV5-4 and TRBJ2-1; D perhaps matches TRBD1 (6 bases). The TCR originated in a man aged 25 to 40 with type 1 diabetes. Source material: naive CD4+ T cells from blood. Here the CDR3 DNA reads TGTGCCAGCAGCTTGCTGGTGGGGGCCTTTTACAATGAGCAGTTCTTC. Its protein is CASSLLVGAFYNEQFF.